Listed here are 27 T cell receptor beta chains from one sample, sequenced in a study of blood T cell repertoires in COVID-19. Libraries were prepared by immunoSEQ multiplex PCR; TCRdb keeps only in-frame clonotypes and omits some of them. The profile shows around 260,000 clones, around 89% of them singletons. Source material: peripheral blood. The receptors stem from a man aged 25-45 years with acute or convalescent COVID-19.

The chain uses TRBV18 and TRBJ2-5; 10 nucleotides align to TRBD1. In germline, CDR1 is KGHSH, CDR2 LQKENI. The CDR3 loop spans 14 amino acids. The junction had 0 bases not matched to a gene; V was cut back by 0 bases and J by 5 bases. The CDR3 sequence: CASSPPGQGETQYF. CDR3 coding DNA: TGTGCCAGCTCACCACCGGGACAGGGGGAGACCCAGTACTTC.

V gene TRBV6-5 combines with J gene TRBJ1-2; D may be TRBD1 (5 bases). Looked up from germline, CDR1 is MNHEY and CDR2 is SVGAGI. Trimming removed 0 bases from V and 7 bases from J, with 9 bases in between. This CDR3 has 13 amino acids. The CDR3 region is CASSYSQVSGYTF. Here the CDR3 DNA reads TGTGCCAGCAGTTACTCACAGGTTTCTGGCTACACCTTC.

This clone was counted a few times. The rearrangement joins TRBV11-1 to TRBJ1-3; D may be TRBD1 (5 bases). Trimming took off 5 bases at V and 2 bases at J, with 13 bases between the two ends. This CDR3 contains 15 residues. In germline, CDR1 is SGHAT, CDR2 FQDESV (reference sequence). CDR3 region: CASSPTTVAGNTIYF. The CDR3, as DNA: TGTGCCAGCAGCCCGACGACAGTGGCTGGAAACACCATATATTTT.

This chain links TRBV7-9 with TRBJ1-4; TRBD1 might be the D (5 bases). The germline V gene has CDR1 SEHNR and CDR2 FQNEAQ (reference sequence). Trimming cost V 4 bases and J 5 bases, with 14 bases left between them. This CDR3 contains 15 residues. CDR3 coding DNA: TGTGCCAGCAGCTGGTCGGGGGTCCCAAATGAAAAACTGTTTTTT. Translating gives CASSWSGVPNEKLFF.

The chain carries TRBV18 and TRBJ2-2; TRBD1 agrees at 11 bases. V was pared by 0 bases and J by 6 bases, with 3 bases of the junction left unmatched. The CDR3 is made up of 16 amino acids. Germline V gene sequence: CDR1 KGHSH, CDR2 LQKENI. The CDR3 is CASSPPRTGGPGELFF. The CDR3 DNA reads TGTGCCAGCTCACCACCGAGGACAGGGGGCCCCGGGGAGCTGTTTTTT.

J is TRBJ1-2 and V is TRBV21-1; the table's D call, TRBD1, has no DNA check behind it. TRBV21-1 is a pseudogene segment. The CDR3 consists of 15 residues. The CDR3 DNA follows: TGTGCCAGCAGCGACCGGGACAGGGTAAGTCAGGGCTACACCTTC. Amino acids: CASSDRDRVSQGYTF.

The V gene is TRBV4-1, the J gene TRBJ1-1; D might be TRBD1 (5 bases). CDR3 length equals 16 residues. CDR1 and CDR2 from the germline V gene are MGHRA and YSYEKL. The V end was cut by 0 bases, the J end by 5 bases, with 16 bases between. This CDR3 reads CASSQEEGTTRTEAFF. CDR3 nucleotide sequence: TGCGCCAGCAGCCAAGAGGAGGGGACCACGAGGACTGAAGCTTTCTTT.

The table lists this clone with a count of one. The chain carries TRBV10-2 and TRBJ2-7, with TRBD2 matching 7 bases. Germline CDR1 reads WSHSY; CDR2 reads SAAADI. The J segment lost 6 bases and the V segment lost 8 bases, leaving 10 bases of the junction unmatched. The CDR3 spans 13 residues. CDR3 nucleotide sequence: TGCGCCAGCTCGGCGGGAGTCTCCCTCGAGCAGTACTTC. This translates into CASSAGVSLEQYF.

The rearrangement links TRBV6-5 to TRBJ1-6, with a tentative D call TRBD1 (6 bases). Deletions cut 10 bases from V and 9 bases from J, with 22 bases between. CDR1 and CDR2 from the germline V gene are MNHEY and SVGAGI. The CDR3 sequence is 15 residues long. CDR3 nucleotide sequence: TGTGCCACACTACAGGGAAGGGACCTACCTTCACCCCTCCACTTT. Translating it yields CATLQGRDLPSPLHF.

The rearrangement uses TRBV19 and TRBJ2-7, with 11 bases that match TRBD2. In germline, CDR1 is LNHDA, CDR2 SQIVND (reference sequence). The CDR3 length is 14 residues. The junction had 4 bases not matched to a gene; V was cut back by 5 bases and J by 4 bases. The CDR3 nucleotides are TGTGCCAGTAGTTCACTAGCGGGAGTGTACGAGCAGTACTTC. Encoded protein: CASSSLAGVYEQYF.

The chain links TRBV7-2 to TRBJ2-1, with TRBD2 matching over 11 bases. The V gene end was trimmed by 5 bases and the J gene end by 8 bases; junction bases not matched to a gene: 8. Germline lookup yields CDR1 SGHTA and CDR2 FQGNSA. The CDR3 extends over 15 amino acids. CDR3 sequence reads: CASSKTSGGWDEQFF. For the CDR3, the DNA is TGTGCCAGCAGCAAAACTAGCGGGGGCTGGGATGAGCAGTTCTTC.

The V and J genes are TRBV10-2 and TRBJ2-7; D uncertain. The CDR3 has 15 residues. CDR1 WSHSY and CDR2 SAAADI come from the germline V gene. Trimming removed 3 bases from V and 2 bases from J, with 14 bases in between. The CDR3 is CASSEGVGAPYEQYF. CDR3 nucleotide sequence: TGCGCCAGCAGTGAAGGTGTAGGAGCCCCCTACGAGCAGTACTTC.

V is TRBV29-1 and J is TRBJ2-3; D might be TRBD2 (6 bases). Germline V gives CDR1 SQVTM, CDR2 ANQGSEA. Trimming took 5 bases from V and 2 from J, leaving 26 bases between them. The CDR3 runs to 18 residues. The CDR3 loop is CSVPRQERAGVNTDTQYF. The CDR3 DNA is TGCAGCGTTCCCAGGCAAGAGCGGGCAGGAGTCAACACAGATACGCAGTATTTT.

V gene TRBV18 combines with J gene TRBJ2-3, with 7 bases fitting TRBD1. The CDR3 contains 15 residues. The germline V gene has CDR1 KGHSH and CDR2 LQKENI. J lost 6 bases, V lost 5 bases, and 11 bases had no gene match. CDR3 protein: CASSSTGTNLDTQYF. CDR3 DNA sequence: TGTGCCAGCTCATCGACAGGGACCAATTTGGATACGCAGTATTTT. Full variable domain (outside the CDR3, taken from reference TRBV18 and TRBJ2-3): NAGVMQNPRHLVRRRGQEARLRCSPMKGHSHVYWYRQLPEEGLKFMVYLQKENIIDESGMPKERFSAEFPKEGPSILRIQQVVRGDSAAYFCASSSTGTNLDTQYFGPGTRLTVL.

The chain is built from TRBV24-1 and TRBJ2-1; TRBD2 aligns across 12 bases. This CDR3 is 14 amino acids long. Germline loops: CDR1 KGHDR, CDR2 SFDVKD. V gave up 4 bases and J gave up 12 bases; unmatched junction bases: 6. CDR3 DNA sequence: TGTGCCACCAGTGACGCCTCTAGCGGGAGGGGGCAGTTCTTC. Translation gives CATSDASSGRGQFF.

The chain has TRBV6-5 and TRBJ1-6; D is unclear. CDR3 length: 15 residues. Germline values: CDR1 MNHEY, CDR2 SVGAGI. Trimming cost V 3 bases and J 5 bases, with 11 bases left between them. The CDR3 DNA sequence: TGTGCCAGCAGTTATGAGTCGATCAATAATTCACCCCTCCACTTT. It translates to CASSYESINNSPLHF.

The rearrangement uses TRBV28 and TRBJ2-1; the D gene is possibly TRBD1 (7 bases). Germline values: CDR1 MDHEN, CDR2 SYDVKM. The CDR3 is 16 residues long. V was pared by 3 bases and J by 5 bases, with 17 bases between. This CDR3 reads CASSFLPTGRHNEQFF. CDR3 nucleotides: TGTGCCAGCAGTTTTTTACCGACAGGGAGGCACAATGAGCAGTTCTTC.

The V and J genes are TRBV7-9 and TRBJ1-1, with D unresolved. The CDR3 has 15 amino acids. CDR1 and CDR2 (germline): SEHNR, FQNEAQ (reference sequence). Deletions cut 5 bases from V and 1 base from J, with 14 bases between. The CDR3 sequence: CASSAPGGKNTEAFF. The CDR3 nucleotides read TGTGCCAGCAGCGCTCCGGGAGGAAAGAACACTGAAGCTTTCTTT.

Comment on this clone: The sample contains more than one DNA sequence encoding this CDR3. The gene calls are TRBV6-5 and TRBJ2-1; 7 positions agree with TRBD1. The CDR3 covers 15 residues. Germline CDR1 reads MNHEY; CDR2 reads SVGAGI. Trimming cost V 6 bases and J 6 bases; bases outside gene matches: 11. The chain's CDR3 is CASRRGDRVGNEQFF. In DNA form, the CDR3 reads TGTGCCAGCAGACGCGGAGACAGGGTAGGCAATGAGCAGTTCTTC.

V is TRBV6-5 and J is TRBJ2-7, with TRBD1 as a possible D gene (6 bases). V lost 7 bases and J lost 1, with 14 bases in between. The CDR3 length is 14 residues. Germline V lookup: CDR1 MNHEY, CDR2 SVGAGI. This CDR3 reads CASTDRIVSYEQYF. The DNA for the CDR3 is TGTGCCAGCACCGACAGGATCGTGTCCTACGAGCAGTACTTC.

The chain joins TRBV9 to TRBJ2-7; D is ambiguous. There are 15 residues in the CDR3. Per germline, CDR1 SGDLS and CDR2 YYNGEE. The V end lost 0 bases, the J end lost 6 bases, and 16 bases lay between the germline ends. CDR3 sequence reads: CASSVEPSPQAEQYF. In nucleotides, the CDR3 is TGTGCCAGCAGCGTAGAGCCCTCCCCGCAGGCCGAGCAGTACTTC.

The genes are TRBV5-1 and TRBJ2-1, with TRBD2 matching over 11 bases. CDR1 is SGHRS and CDR2 is YFSETQ in the germline V gene. The J segment lost 2 bases and the V segment lost 4 bases, leaving 2 bases of the junction unmatched. The CDR3 covers 15 residues. The CDR3 sequence is CASSKTSGTYNEQFF. The DNA of the CDR3 is TGCGCCAGCAGCAAGACTAGCGGGACCTACAATGAGCAGTTCTTC.

This chain links TRBV18 with TRBJ1-6; tentative D call: TRBD1 (5 bases). Trimming took off 0 bases at V and 14 bases at J, with 14 bases between the two ends. From germline, CDR1 is KGHSH and CDR2 LQKENI. There are 14 residues in the CDR3. CDR3 coding DNA: TGTGCCAGCTCACCACCCGGACAAAGGGAGGCCCTCCACTTT. Translating it yields CASSPPGQREALHF.

The CDR3 DNA sequence: TGTGCCAGCAGCGTAGGTGGTAGCGGGGGGCCGTTCGAGCAGTTCTTC. Protein product: CASSVGGSGGPFEQFF. V is TRBV9 and J is TRBJ2-1, with 10 bases identical to TRBD2. The J segment lost 10 bases and the V segment lost 0 bases, leaving 10 bases of the junction unmatched. The CDR3 covers 16 residues. Germline V lookup: CDR1 SGDLS, CDR2 YYNGEE.

A few counts support this clone. This rearrangement joins TRBV7-9 to TRBJ1-1; 10 nucleotides align to TRBD1. The CDR3 consists of 15 residues. J was trimmed by 3 bases and V by 5 bases; bases with no gene match: 6. From germline, CDR1 is SEHNR and CDR2 FQNEAQ (reference sequence). DNA of the CDR3: TGTGCCAGCAGCGAAGTAGGGACAGGGGACACTGAAGCTTTCTTT. Protein: CASSEVGTGDTEAFF.

This clone was observed once. This chain connects TRBV19 to TRBJ2-3, with 10 bases lining up with TRBD2. Trimming at V came to 6 bases and at J to 2 bases, leaving 2 bases not matched to a gene. There are 14 residues in the CDR3. Germline V lookup: CDR1 LNHDA, CDR2 SQIVND (reference sequence). The CDR3 protein is CASRGTSDTDTQYF. The CDR3 nucleotides read TGTGCCAGTAGGGGGACTAGCGACACAGATACGCAGTATTTT.

CDR3 DNA: TGTGCCAGCCGTCGGACTAGCGGGACCCTAGAGACCCAGTACTTC. Translated: CASRRTSGTLETQYF. The J gene is TRBJ2-5, the V gene TRBV27, with 12 bases matching TRBD2. The CDR3 consists of 15 residues. After removal of 8 bases from V and 4 bases from J, the junction contained 8 bases not matched to a gene. CDR1 is MNHEY, CDR2 SMNVEV, per germline (reference sequence).